The rows below give T cell receptor beta chains drawn from one sample of a study of cytomegalovirus exposure and HLA in healthy donors. This table comes from immunoSEQ multiplex PCR, and its TCRdb copy is limited to in-frame clones, with some not included. The table lists 90,000 to 110,000 clones, 75% to 85% of them singletons, with approximately 2.2% in the top ten. The material sequenced was PBMCs. Source of these receptors: a man aged 30 to 39 in good health and CMV-seronegative. Each CDR3 is given with its conserved first and last residue. The order of the fields is D gene, clone size, J gene, CDR3 length, V gene, CDR3 DNA, CDR3 protein. D genes are given only for firm matches. Expanded clones are given a class, and other clones once, few, many or no size at all.

>.|.|TRBJ2-7|14|TRBV5-1
TGCGCCAGCAGCGTGGGGACTGTAAAATACGAGCAGTACTTC
CASSVGTVKYEQYF
>.|.|TRBJ2-2|13|TRBV6-1
TGTGCCAGCAGTGCCACTAGAACCGGGGAGCTGTTTTTT
CASSATRTGELFF
>.|.|TRBJ1-5|16|TRBV15
TGTGCCACCAGCTCGGTCCGGGGACAAGGAGTTCGGCCCCAGCATTTT
CATSSVRGQGVRPQHF
>.|.|TRBJ1-5|15|TRBV28
TGTGCCAGCATTCCCGCGGGTTTGAGCAATCAGCCCCAGCATTTT
CASIPAGLSNQPQHF
>.|few|TRBJ1-1|14|TRBV30
TGTGCCCCGCCCGCCTGGCAGATGAACACTGAAGCTTTCTTT
CAPPAWQMNTEAFF
>.|.|TRBJ2-7|13|TRBV30
TGTGCCATGCGTGGGACTCCGAGCTACGAGCAGTACTTC
CAMRGTPSYEQYF
>.|.|TRBJ2-7|16|TRBV9
TGTGCCAGCAGCGTAAGCCCTAGCAATTACGCCTACGAGCAGTACTTC
CASSVSPSNYAYEQYF
>.|few|TRBJ1-1|14|TRBV21-1
TGTGCCAGCAACAGGGGGCGCGGGAACACTGAAGCTTTCTTT
CASNRGRGNTEAFF
>.|.|TRBJ1-1|12|TRBV29-1
TGCAGCGTTGGGTTCCAGGGCACTGAAGCTTTCTTT
CSVGFQGTEAFF
>.|few|TRBJ2-1|12|TRBV5-1
TGCGCCAGCAGCTTGACGGGACACATCCAGTTCTTC
CASSLTGHIQFF
>TRBD2|once|TRBJ2-7|15|TRBV9
TGTGCCAGCAGCGTCGCCGGGACTAGCGTCTACGAGCAGTACTTC
CASSVAGTSVYEQYF
>TRBD1|.|TRBJ1-6|15|TRBV11-2
TGTGCCAGCAGTATAAACGGGGACAGTAATTCACCCCTCCACTTT
CASSINGDSNSPLHF
>.|.|TRBJ2-1|13|TRBV4-3
TGCGCCAGCAGCCAATCGGGTTACAATGAGCAGTTCTTC
CASSQSGYNEQFF
>.|.|TRBJ2-5|15|TRBV5-4
TGTGCCAGCAGCCCAGGAGGATCTGGCAGCCAGACCCAGTACTTC
CASSPGGSGSQTQYF
>TRBD1|.|TRBJ2-7|13|TRBV5-1
TGCGCCAGCGGACAGGGTGTTTCGTACGAGCAGTACTTC
CASGQGVSYEQYF
>.|.|TRBJ2-1|14|TRBV10-3
TGTGCCATCACCCGACAGGATAGTGGCAATGAGCAGTTCTTC
CAITRQDSGNEQFF
>.|.|TRBJ1-2|15|TRBV2
TGTGCCAGCAGTTTTCGCTGGGGGGGGGTAAGAGGCTACACCTTC
CASSFRWGGVRGYTF
>TRBD1|.|TRBJ1-2|14|TRBV19
TGTGCCAGTAGTATGGACAGGGGTGGCTATGGCTACACCTTC
CASSMDRGGYGYTF
>TRBD1|.|TRBJ1-1|14|TRBV5-1
TGCGCCAGCAGCCTAATTCCGGGACAGAGTGAAGCTTTCTTT
CASSLIPGQSEAFF
>TRBD2|.|TRBJ2-7|14|TRBV7-2
TGTGCCAGCAGCTTAGTAAGGACTAGCTACGAGCAGTACTTC
CASSLVRTSYEQYF
>TRBD2|.|TRBJ2-7|15|TRBV9
TGTGCCAGCAGCGTAGACGGGAGGGCGTCCTACGAGCAGTACTTC
CASSVDGRASYEQYF
>TRBD2|.|TRBJ2-1|14|TRBV7-9
TGTGCCAGCAGCTTAACCCTAGCGGGGCCTGAGCAGTTCTTC
CASSLTLAGPEQFF